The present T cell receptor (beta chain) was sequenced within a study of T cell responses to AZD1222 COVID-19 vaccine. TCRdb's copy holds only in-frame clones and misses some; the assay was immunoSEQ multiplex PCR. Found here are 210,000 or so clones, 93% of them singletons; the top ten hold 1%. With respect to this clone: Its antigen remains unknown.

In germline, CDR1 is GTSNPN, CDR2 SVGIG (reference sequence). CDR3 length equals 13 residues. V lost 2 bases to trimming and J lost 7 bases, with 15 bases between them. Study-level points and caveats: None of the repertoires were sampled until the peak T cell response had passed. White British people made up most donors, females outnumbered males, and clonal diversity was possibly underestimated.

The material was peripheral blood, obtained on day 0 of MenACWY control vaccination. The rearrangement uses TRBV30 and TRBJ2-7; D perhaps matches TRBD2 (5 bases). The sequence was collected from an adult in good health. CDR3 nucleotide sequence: TGTGCCTGGAGTACGGGAATACGATTGGAGCAGTACTTC. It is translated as CAWSTGIRLEQYF.